This T cell receptor (beta chain) originates from a study of regulatory T cells in long-lasting Graves disease (dated by TCRdb to the early 2020s). Study-wide context: Persistent Graves' disease was defined as antithyroid drug treatment for over 5 years with persistently positive TSH receptor autoantibodies. Peripheral blood TCR sequencing and RNA sequencing compared persistent Graves' disease patients with newly diagnosed Graves' disease patients. The study was registered as a clinical trial and conducted in China. A total of roughly 35 samples underwent TCR sequencing: about 13 from persistent and roughly 20 from newly diagnosed Graves' disease patients. Persistent Graves' disease patients in the clinical cohort had taken antithyroid drugs for roughly ten years on average. Here is what the overall study found, with its caveats: More public clonotypes were shared among persistent patients (about 2,800) than among newly diagnosed patients (approximately 930). Compared with newly diagnosed patients, persistent Graves' disease patients had lower TCR Shannon entropy and fewer highly expanded clones, which suggests clonal expansion. As a limitation, the authors acknowledged that the small sample size may reduce accuracy. The study examined only peripheral blood because the primary lesion, thyroid tissue, could not be accessed. Sequencing and analysis were limited to the TCR beta chain.

To note about this clonotype: Its antigen has not been determined. No much larger clone exists at a distance of one base, and base qualities are not known.

Explained via the paper, the time point label denotes: persistent/refractory GD, antithyroid drugs over 5 years with positive TRAb. RNA was extracted from PBMCs in TRIzol for both TCR sequencing and RNA sequencing. The diagnosis of Graves' disease was made according to American Thyroid Association guidelines. The patients came from an endocrinology department in Xi'an, China. From each patient, 7.5 to 10 milliliters of peripheral blood was collected into an EDTA anticoagulant tube. Ficoll Paque Plus density gradient separation was used to isolate PBMCs, and no additional T cell sorting was done. An Agilent 2100 Bioanalyzer and agarose gel were used to check RNA quality, while a NanoDrop 2000 measured RNA concentration. Library method: multiplex PCR. The sequencing machine was an Illumina HiSeq 4000. TCR beta libraries were built with iRepertoire HTBI primers and Arm-PCR amplification of CDR3 regions. Gel purification was performed on PCR products prior to sequencing. As for the original processing: Gene usage analysis of CDR3 amino acid clonotypes relied on the roughly 60 TRBV and 12 to 15 TRBJ segments identified across samples. Filtered high-quality paired reads were merged into contigs using COPE and FqMerger. BLAST was used to align contigs to IMGT TRBV, TRBD and TRBJ reference genes, and CDR3 was defined according to IMGT. Clonotypes above 0.1% frequency were classified as highly expanded clones. Repertoire diversity was measured by Shannon entropy, and V-J evenness by the Gini coefficient. A clonotype was considered public if more than one individual shared it. TCRdb reprocessed the public reads (quality trimming at Q25 with fastp, clone calling with MiXCR) and kept in-frame beta chains. CDR3 protein duplicates are merged, each entry listing the most common genes and DNA. What appears here as the V and J calls and clone size reflects TCRdb's work, not the paper's. Across this sample there are over 300,000 distinct CDR3 sequences, with around a fifth seen only once. Of the sample, 29% falls within the top ten clones.

This TCR was sampled from a female donor with Graves disease. The sequenced sample was peripheral blood mononuclear cells (PBMCs), obtained when the disease was refractory, from a patient treated with antithyroid drugs.

CDR3 loop: CASSPQGFLIRTWQETQYF. DNA sequence: TGTGCCAGCAGTCCCCAAGGTTTTTTAATACGGACTTGGCAAGAGACCCAGTACTTC. Rearrangement joined TRBV6-1 to TRBJ2-5, and perhaps TRBD2 as D gene, on 5 matching bases. The germline V gene specifies MNHNS as CDR1 and SASEGT as CDR2. The CDR3 measures 19 amino acids from cysteine to phenylalanine. Solely the CDR3 DNA is kept, with 57 bases framed from the first base. Deletion took 5 bases off V and 2 bases off J, with a span of 27 bases between the germline ends.